This TCR beta chain was profiled in a study of Ad26.COV2.S vaccination and SARS-CoV-2 variants. Study information: It was the COV1001 Ad26.COV2.S trial arm that included the donor. Intramuscular Ad26.COV2.S doses were given once or twice, 56 days apart.

The CDR3 length is 14 residues. CDR1 and CDR2 from the germline V gene are SGHRS and YFSETQ. V was cut by 0 bases and J by 3 bases, with 9 bases left in between. Some clones are missing from TCRdb's copy, which holds only in-frame ones; the method was immunoSEQ multiplex PCR. The data show hundreds of thousands of clones, 87% seen once. Noted treatment: around 19 received Ad26.COV2.S at low or high dose, single or two shots; five or six received placebo; per-sample allocation not given. Sampling was done on day 63 after the first vaccine or placebo injection. This clonotype originated in a person aged 18 to 59 who received the Ad26.COV2.S COVID-19 vaccine or a placebo. The chain is built from TRBV5-1 and TRBJ1-1, with D unclear. The specimen was peripheral blood, collected in a trial of Ad26.COV2.S vaccine versus placebo. CDR3 region: CASSLVTEHTEAFF. CDR3 coding DNA: TGCGCCAGCAGCTTGGTGACGGAACACACTGAAGCTTTCTTT.